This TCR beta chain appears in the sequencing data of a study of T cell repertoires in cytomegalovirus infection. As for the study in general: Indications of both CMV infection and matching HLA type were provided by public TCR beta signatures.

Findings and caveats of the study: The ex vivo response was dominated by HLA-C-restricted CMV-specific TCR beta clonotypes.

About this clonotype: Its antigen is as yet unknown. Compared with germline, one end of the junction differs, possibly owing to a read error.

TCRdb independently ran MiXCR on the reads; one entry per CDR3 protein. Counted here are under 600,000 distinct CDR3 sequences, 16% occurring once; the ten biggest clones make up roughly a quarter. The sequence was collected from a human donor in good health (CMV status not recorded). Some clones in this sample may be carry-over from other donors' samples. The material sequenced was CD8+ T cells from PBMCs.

The CDR3 DNA follows: TGCAGCGTTGTTACGACTAGCGGGAGGCCCGAAGAGACCCAGTCCTTC. It encodes CSVVTTSGRPEETQSF. The chain carries TRBV29-1 and TRBJ2-5; 13 nucleotides line up with TRBD2. Germline CDR1 and CDR2: SQVTM and ANQGSEA. CDR3 length equals 16 residues.